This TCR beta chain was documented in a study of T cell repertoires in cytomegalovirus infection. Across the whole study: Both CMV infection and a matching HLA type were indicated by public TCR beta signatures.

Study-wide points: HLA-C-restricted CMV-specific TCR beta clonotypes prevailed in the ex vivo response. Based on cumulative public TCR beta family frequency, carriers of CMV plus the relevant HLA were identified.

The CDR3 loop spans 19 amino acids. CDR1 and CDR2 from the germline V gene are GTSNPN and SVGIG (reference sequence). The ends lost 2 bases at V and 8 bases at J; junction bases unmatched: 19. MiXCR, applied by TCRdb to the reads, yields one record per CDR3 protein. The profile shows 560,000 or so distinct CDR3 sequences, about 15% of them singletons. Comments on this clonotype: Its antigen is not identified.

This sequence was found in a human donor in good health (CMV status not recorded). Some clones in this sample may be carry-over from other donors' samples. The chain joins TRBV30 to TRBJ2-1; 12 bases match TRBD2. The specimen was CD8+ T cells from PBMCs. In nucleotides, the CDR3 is TGTGCCTGGAGTATTAAGACTAGCGGGAGAGTCCGGCCGCCCGATGAGCAGTTCTTC. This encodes CAWSIKTSGRVRPPDEQFF. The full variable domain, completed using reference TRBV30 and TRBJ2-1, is SQTIHQWPATLVQPVGSPLSLECTVEGTSNPNLYWYRQAAGRGLQLLFYSVGIGQISSEVPQNLSASRPQDRQFILSSKKLLLSDSGFYLCAWSIKTSGRVRPPDEQFFGPGTRLTVL.